This TCR beta chain was sequenced for a study of identical twins. This clonotype occurred many times. The antigen is not known. V lost 6 bases and J lost 4; bases outside the gene matches: 9. This CDR3 has 15 residues. Germline V gives CDR1 MNHNS, CDR2 SASEGT. TCRdb recomputed calls from the 5' RACE reads with MiXCR, one row per CDR3 protein. Here the sample spans about 200,000 distinct CDR3 sequences, more than 6.5% being singletons. Study results and limitations: Beta out-of-frame sequences showed weaker excess sharing between twins.

These data were also filed under a second study, of yellow fever vaccine responses in identical twins.

This clonotype originated in a woman under 30 in good health. The chain recombines TRBV6-1 with TRBJ1-1, with 9 bases aligning to TRBD1. Material: memory (CD45RO+) T cells sorted from blood. The CDR3 spells CASSLRDRVPTEAFF. CDR3 sequence (DNA): TGTGCCAGCAGCCTCCGGGACAGGGTACCCACTGAAGCTTTCTTT.